This T cell receptor (beta chain) was identified in a study of spatial heterogeneity in lung cancer. Background on the study: Beta-chain sequences consistently outnumbered alpha-chain sequences in detection.

The time point is: sample taken at primary tumor resection. Whole RNA came from tumor, nontumor lung or frozen PBMC and was sequenced without being sorted. On this clonotype: Its antigen is not identified. This beta chain turned up in a library designed for alpha chains; as an off-target read, its abundance says little.

Findings and caveats of the study: In tumors, expanded intratumoral alpha and beta TCR counts tracked mutation counts. Estimation of coverage gave values of approximately 7.2% for alpha and around 14% for beta chains in tumor T cells.

V shed 5 bases and J 6 bases; nucleotides not matched to a gene: 15. Germline V CDR1 and CDR2: SGHTA, FQGNSA. This CDR3 has 18 residues. TCRdb passed the 5' RACE reads through MiXCR, listing each CDR3 protein once. The sample has approximately 2,800 distinct CDR3 sequences; 11% are singletons. This clonotype originated in a male donor with early-stage non-small cell lung cancer. The sequenced sample was lung tumor tissue, obtained at surgery. The chain employs TRBV7-2 and TRBJ2-5, with 13 nucleotides matching TRBD2. This CDR3 is CASSPGLAGEGSGKTQYF. The CDR3 bases are TGTGCCAGCAGCCCCGGACTAGCGGGAGAGGGCTCTGGAAAGACCCAGTACTTC.